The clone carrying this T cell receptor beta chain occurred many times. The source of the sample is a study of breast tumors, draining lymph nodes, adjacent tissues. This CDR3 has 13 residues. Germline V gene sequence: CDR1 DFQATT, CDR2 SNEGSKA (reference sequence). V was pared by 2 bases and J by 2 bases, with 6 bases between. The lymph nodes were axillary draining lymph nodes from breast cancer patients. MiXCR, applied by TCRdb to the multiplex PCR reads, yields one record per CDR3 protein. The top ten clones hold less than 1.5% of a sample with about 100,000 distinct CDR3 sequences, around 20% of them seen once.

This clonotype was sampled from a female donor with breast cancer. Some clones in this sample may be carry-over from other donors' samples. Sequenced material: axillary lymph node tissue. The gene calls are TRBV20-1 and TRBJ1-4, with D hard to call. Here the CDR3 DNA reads TGCAGTGCTAGACAGATTACTAATGAAAAACTGTTTTTT. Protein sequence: CSARQITNEKLFF.